One and the same sample provided the 9 T cell receptor beta chains below, sequenced in a study of OX40 agonist ivuxolimab in advanced cancers. Sequencing used immunoSEQ multiplex PCR; TCRdb keeps in-frame clones, though not all of them. This sample has over 60,000 clones, with approximately 80% found just once. The sequencing here drew on CD4+ or CD8+ T cells sorted from blood, taken in a trial of the OX40 agonist ivuxolimab. Receptors were obtained from an adult with an advanced solid tumor such as melanoma, head and neck, liver or kidney cancer.

The chain uses TRBV5-1 and TRBJ1-1; TRBD1 might be the D (5 bases). The CDR3 sequence is 14 residues long. Germline CDR1 SGHRS, CDR2 YFSETQ. V gave up 4 bases and J gave up 0 bases, with 10 bases separating them. In DNA, the CDR3 is TGCGCCAGCAGCGTAGGGGTCTTGAACACTGAAGCTTTCTTT. It encodes CASSVGVLNTEAFF.

The J gene is TRBJ2-7, the V gene TRBV7-9; the D gene is possibly TRBD1 (6 bases). V was cut by 1 base and J by 2 bases, with 9 bases left in between. Per the germline V gene, CDR1 is SEHNR and CDR2 is FQNEAQ (reference sequence). The CDR3 spans 14 residues. This CDR3 reads CASSLGTVPYEQYF. The DNA for the CDR3 is TGTGCCAGCAGCTTAGGGACAGTCCCCTACGAGCAGTACTTC.

This sequence joins TRBV6-1 and TRBJ1-1; the D gene is possibly TRBD1 (5 bases). The CDR3 contains 12 residues. Per the germline V gene, CDR1 is MNHNS and CDR2 is SASEGT. V gave up 6 bases and J gave up 6 bases, with 11 bases separating them. CDR3 amino acids: CASRAGIAEAFF. The DNA for the CDR3 is TGTGCCAGCAGAGCAGGGATCGCTGAAGCTTTCTTT.

This chain connects TRBV6-5 to TRBJ1-4, with a weak D call TRBD1 (5 bases). Germline loops: CDR1 MNHEY, CDR2 SVGAGI. V was clipped by 7 bases and J by 0 bases, with 9 bases between them. CDR3 length equals 14 residues. CDR3 nucleotide sequence: TGTGCCAGCAAAAGGGGCTCAACTAATGAAAAACTGTTTTTT. Amino acid sequence: CASKRGSTNEKLFF.

The rearrangement joins TRBV7-3 to TRBJ2-3, with a weak D call TRBD2 (5 bases). The CDR3 sequence is 14 residues long. Trimming cost V 3 bases and J 2 bases, with 9 bases left between them. Per germline, CDR1 SGHTA and CDR2 FQGTGA. The CDR3: CASSLDLPTDTQYF. CDR3 DNA sequence: TGTGCCAGCAGCTTGGACTTACCCACAGATACGCAGTATTTT.

The chain is built from TRBV5-1 and TRBJ1-3; 8 nucleotides align to TRBD1. Trimming removed 0 bases from V and 0 bases from J; junction bases left unmatched: 5. In germline, CDR1 is SGHRS, CDR2 YFSETQ. This CDR3 contains 17 residues. DNA for the CDR3: TGCGCCAGCAGCTTGGCCGCTGGGACAGGCTCTGGAAACACCATATATTTT. It is translated as CASSLAAGTGSGNTIYF.

This clone showed up just a few times. The gene calls are TRBV4-3 and TRBJ2-7; maybe TRBD1 (6 bases). Trimming left V 0 bases short and J 6 bases short, with 15 bases between. Per the germline V gene, CDR1 is LGHNA and CDR2 is YSLEER. The CDR3 has 15 residues. Written as DNA, the CDR3 is TGCGCCAGCAGCCAAGATGCAGCCGGCAGGGGCGAGCAGTACTTC. As protein: CASSQDAAGRGEQYF.

This clone was detected only once. The CDR3 DNA reads as TGTGCCAGCAGCTTATTGGGGACAGGGCCCTACGAGCAGTACTTC. Protein: CASSLLGTGPYEQYF. V is TRBV13 and J is TRBJ2-7, with 9 nucleotides matching TRBD1. Germline CDR1 PRHDT, CDR2 FYEKMQ (reference sequence). Losses at the gene ends were 2 bases for V and 2 bases for J; bases not matched to a gene: 4. The CDR3 consists of 15 residues. Complete variable domain (other parts from reference TRBV13 and TRBJ2-7): AAGVIQSPRHLIKEKRETATLKCYPIPRHDTVYWYQQGPGQDPQFLISFYEKMQSDKGSIPDRFSAQQFSDYHSELNMSSLELGDSALYFCASSLLGTGPYEQYFGPGTRLTVT.

The chain links TRBV5-1 to TRBJ1-2; D call uncertain. CDR3 length: 14 residues. Germline V gene lookup returns CDR1 SGHRS and CDR2 YFSETQ. Trimming pared 7 bases from V and 0 bases from J, leaving 13 bases between. This CDR3 is CASGEDRPNYGYTF. DNA for the CDR3: TGCGCCAGCGGAGAAGACCGCCCTAACTATGGCTACACCTTC.